A single sample gave rise to the 27 T cell receptor beta chains below, sequenced in a study of shared clonotypes between healthy human individuals. Assay used: immunoSEQ multiplex PCR; TCRdb lists only in-frame clones, some missing. The sample shows over a million clones, 75% to 80% of them seen only once. The specimen was memory CD4+ T cells from PBMCs. Noted subset: CD45RA-negative fraction. The receptor set was obtained from a man between 18 and 35 years old in good health. Some clones in this sample may be carry-over from other donors' samples.

This clone occurred a few times. The chain is built from TRBV19 and TRBJ2-7; TRBD2 might be the D (6 bases). The germline V and J ends were trimmed by 5 bases and 3 bases, with 17 bases remaining between them. Germline V gene data show CDR1 as LNHDA and CDR2 as SQIVND (reference sequence). The CDR3 totals 15 residues. The CDR3 region is CASSSSTFGGYEQYF. The CDR3 DNA reads TGTGCCAGTAGTTCAAGTACATTCGGGGGCTACGAGCAGTACTTC.

The chain uses TRBV28 and TRBJ1-5; D is perhaps TRBD1 (5 bases). The CDR3 covers 14 residues. Germline assignment: CDR1 MDHEN and CDR2 SYDVKM. V shed 10 bases and J shed 6 bases, with 19 bases lying between them. The DNA of the CDR3 is TGTGCCACCACCCCCGGGCAGGGCACTCAGCCCCAGCATTTT. It translates to CATTPGQGTQPQHF.

The chain combines TRBV28 with TRBJ1-1; D is perhaps TRBD1 (5 bases). V was pared by 3 bases and J by 6 bases, with 11 bases between. The CDR3 is 13 amino acids. Germline-derived CDR1 and CDR2 are MDHEN and SYDVKM. DNA of the CDR3: TGTGCCAGCAGTTTCGGGGGTGTTCCTGAAGCTTTCTTT. Translation gives CASSFGGVPEAFF.

V is TRBV14 and J is TRBJ2-7; 7 nucleotides align to TRBD1. Trimming at V came to 4 bases and at J to 5 bases, leaving 14 bases not matched to a gene. From germline, CDR1 is SGHDN and CDR2 FVKESK. CDR3 length equals 16 residues. The chain's CDR3 is CASSRRETGQFDEQYF. DNA for the CDR3: TGTGCCAGCAGCCGAAGGGAGACAGGGCAATTCGACGAGCAGTACTTC.

V and J are TRBV7-9 and TRBJ2-2; D possibly corresponds to TRBD1 (6 bases). The germline V gene has CDR1 SEHNR and CDR2 FQNEAQ (reference sequence). Trimming pared 5 bases from V and 6 bases from J, leaving 10 bases between. The CDR3 is 13 amino acids. The CDR3 sequence: CASSVQGPGELFF. CDR3 DNA sequence: TGTGCCAGCAGCGTACAGGGTCCCGGGGAGCTGTTTTTT.

V usage is TRBV5-1 and J usage is TRBJ2-7; 9 bases map to TRBD2. The CDR3 is made up of 15 amino acids. Germline V gives CDR1 SGHRS, CDR2 YFSETQ. J lost 4 bases, V lost 3 bases, and 8 bases had no gene match. CDR3 in DNA: TGCGCCAGCAGCTCATTAGCGGGAGTCGGGTACGAGCAGTACTTC. It is translated as CASSSLAGVGYEQYF.

The chain uses TRBV15 and TRBJ2-7, with no clear D. The length of the CDR3 is 14 residues. Trimming left V 1 base short and J 3 bases short, with 10 bases between. CDR1 LNHNV and CDR2 YYDKDF come from the germline V gene (reference sequence). In DNA form, the CDR3 reads TGTGCCACCAGCAGAGTTTTACACAGCTACGAGCAGTACTTC. This encodes CATSRVLHSYEQYF.

J is TRBJ2-7 and V is TRBV18; D call uncertain. The length of the CDR3 is 11 residues. The V gene lost 8 bases and the J gene lost 5 bases, with 10 bases spanning the gap. The V gene's germline CDR1 is KGHSH and CDR2 LQKENI. CDR3 in DNA: TGTGCCAGCATGGACGGCAACGAGCAGTACTTC. Amino acids: CASMDGNEQYF.

V and J are TRBV7-9 and TRBJ2-1; D is unresolved. In germline, CDR1 is SEHNR, CDR2 FQNEAQ (reference sequence). The V end was cut by 1 base, the J end by 4 bases, with 5 bases between. The CDR3 is 13 amino acids. This CDR3 reads CASSLVVYNEQFF. In DNA form, the CDR3 reads TGTGCCAGCAGCTTAGTCGTGTACAATGAGCAGTTCTTC.

As concerns this clone: Other DNA sequences in the sample encode the same CDR3. The chain couples TRBV20-1 to TRBJ2-5; the D is unclear. The CDR3 consists of 11 residues. The V gene's germline CDR1 is DFQATT and CDR2 SNEGSKA (reference sequence). V dropped 2 bases and J dropped 5 bases, with 6 bases sitting between them. The CDR3 here is CSARPGETQYF. The DNA of the CDR3 is TGCAGTGCTAGACCTGGGGAGACCCAGTACTTC.

The chain links TRBV7-2 to TRBJ2-7; weak D call: TRBD2 (6 bases). This CDR3 region has 16 residues. V was pared by 7 bases and J by 5 bases, with 24 bases between. Germline CDR1 SGHTA, CDR2 FQGNSA. The CDR3 sequence is CASKKEGLEGSHEQYF. As DNA, the CDR3 is TGTGCCAGCAAGAAGGAGGGCCTCGAGGGTTCCCACGAGCAGTACTTC.

The chain links TRBV28 to TRBJ2-5, with 10 bases that match TRBD1. This CDR3 spans 15 amino acids. The V segment lost 5 bases and the J segment 2 bases; nucleotides outside the gene matches: 5. Germline V lookup: CDR1 MDHEN, CDR2 SYDVKM. Here the CDR3 DNA reads TGTGCCAGCAGTACTGGGACAGGGGTACAAGAGACCCAGTACTTC. Translating gives CASSTGTGVQETQYF.

The V call is TRBV5-4, the J call TRBJ1-1; D not resolved. Trimming stripped 5 bases from V and 7 bases from J, with 18 bases between. The CDR3 is 14 amino acids. The germline CDR1 and CDR2 sequences are SGHNT and YYREEE (reference sequence). CDR3 in amino acids: CASRLNWGSGEAFF. The CDR3 DNA follows: TGTGCCAGCAGATTAAATTGGGGTAGCGGTGAAGCTTTCTTT.

This clone occurred a few times. The J gene is TRBJ1-5, the V gene TRBV2; D is unclear. The CDR3 spans 15 residues. Germline values: CDR1 SNHLY, CDR2 FYNNEI. The ends were cut back, 4 bases at V and 0 bases at J, with 10 bases in the middle. The DNA for the CDR3 is TGTGCCAGCAGTGCTTACGGGAGTAGCAATCAGCCCCAGCATTTT. Protein product: CASSAYGSSNQPQHF.

The CDR3 DNA is TGTGCCAGCAGCTTACAGGGGGCCGATCAGCCCCAGCATTTT. Translating it yields CASSLQGADQPQHF. The rearrangement joins TRBV11-2 to TRBJ1-5, with 8 bases aligning to TRBD1. Germline lookup yields CDR1 SGHAT and CDR2 FQNNGV. The CDR3 contains 14 residues. V gave up 2 bases and J gave up 5 bases; unmatched junction bases: 2.

The chain combines TRBV4-2 with TRBJ2-1; the D gene could be TRBD1 or TRBD2 (6 bases each). The germline V gene encodes CDR1 LGHNA and CDR2 YNFKEQ. This CDR3 is built from 13 residues. V gave up 1 base and J gave up 11 bases, with 12 bases separating them. This chain's CDR3 is CASSQATGGKQFF. CDR3 coding DNA: TGTGCCAGCAGCCAAGCGACCGGGGGCAAGCAGTTCTTC.

The CDR3 nucleotides are TGCGCCAGCAGCTTGGAGGGTAGCGGGAGTTATGAGCAGTTCTTC. It is translated as CASSLEGSGSYEQFF. The genes are TRBV5-1 and TRBJ2-1; TRBD2 aligns across 9 bases. The germline CDR1 and CDR2 sequences are SGHRS and YFSETQ. After removal of 0 bases from V and 8 bases from J, the junction contained 6 bases not matched to a gene. The CDR3 runs 15 residues.

This clone was observed a few times. V and J are TRBV5-5 and TRBJ1-5; TRBD1 aligns across 7 bases. The CDR3 runs 15 residues. CDR1 and CDR2 (germline): SGHKS, YYEKEE (reference sequence). The V and J ends lost 4 bases and 0 bases, in that order; junction bases with no gene match: 4. The CDR3 nucleotides read TGTGCCAGCAGCCCGACAGGGATTAGCAATCAGCCCCAGCATTTT. This sequence encodes CASSPTGISNQPQHF.

This clone was seen a single time. The gene calls are TRBV18 and TRBJ1-2; possible D gene TRBD1, 5 bases. Germline assignment: CDR1 KGHSH and CDR2 LQKENI. Between the trimmed V and J ends, which lost 3 bases and 1 base, there was a span of 15 bases. The CDR3 spans 16 residues. The CDR3 spells CASSPSGGRNNYGYTF. The CDR3 DNA reads as TGTGCCAGCTCACCTAGCGGGGGACGGAATAACTATGGCTACACCTTC.

V and J are TRBV7-9 and TRBJ2-2, with TRBD2 as a possible D gene (6 bases). This CDR3 spans 16 amino acids. V shed 7 bases and J shed 3 bases, with 18 bases lying between them. In germline, CDR1 is SEHNR, CDR2 FQNEAQ (reference sequence). In DNA, the CDR3 is TGTGCCAGCACCAAAAGGGCTAGCGTTGACACCGGGGAGCTGTTTTTT. This codes for CASTKRASVDTGELFF.

This rearrangement joins TRBV7-2 to TRBJ1-4, with TRBD1 as a possible D gene (6 bases). The germline V gene has CDR1 SGHTA and CDR2 FQGNSA. CDR3 length: 15 amino acids. V was pared by 4 bases and J by 2 bases, with 11 bases between. DNA for the CDR3: TGTGCCAGCAGCTCGAAGGGGGGTACTAATGAAAAACTGTTTTTT. It encodes CASSSKGGTNEKLFF.

This chain joins TRBV11-2 and TRBJ1-1; TRBD1 matches 9 bases. The CDR3 has 16 amino acids. The V segment lost 5 bases and the J segment 5 bases; nucleotides outside the gene matches: 12. Germline CDR1 is SGHAT and CDR2 is FQNNGV. CDR3 in amino acids: CASSPGQGRVLTEAFF. CDR3 sequence (DNA): TGTGCCAGCAGCCCAGGACAGGGGAGAGTCCTGACTGAAGCTTTCTTT.

V and J are TRBV4-3 and TRBJ2-3; no firm D call. This CDR3 is built from 14 residues. Germline CDR1 is LGHNA and CDR2 is YSLEER. V lost 1 base and J 1 base, leaving 6 bases between the germline ends. This chain's CDR3 is CASSQAWGTDTQYF. CDR3 DNA: TGCGCCAGCAGCCAAGCGTGGGGCACAGATACGCAGTATTTT.

V and J are TRBV7-2 and TRBJ2-7; possibly TRBD1 for D (6 bases). CDR3 length equals 12 residues. Germline loops: CDR1 SGHTA, CDR2 FQGNSA. The germline V and J ends were trimmed by 1 base and 6 bases, with 7 bases remaining between them. DNA of the CDR3: TGTGCCAGCAGCTTAGAGGGGGTCGAGCAGTACTTC. This gives the protein CASSLEGVEQYF.

This clone showed up just once. CDR3 DNA: TGTGCCAGCAGTTTAGCCTTCGTTAGTGAGCAGTTCTTC. Its translation is CASSLAFVSEQFF. The chain uses TRBV28 and TRBJ2-1; D is unclear. Germline V gene lookup returns CDR1 MDHEN and CDR2 SYDVKM. This CDR3 is 13 amino acids long. V dropped 2 bases and J dropped 9 bases, with 11 bases sitting between them.

This chain uses TRBV2 with TRBJ1-5; D is undetermined. This CDR3 is built from 13 residues. The V gene's germline CDR1 is SNHLY and CDR2 FYNNEI. The V end lost 3 bases, the J end lost 4 bases, and 7 bases lay between the germline ends. The CDR3 loop reads CASSDKQNQPQHF. As DNA, the CDR3 is TGTGCCAGCAGTGACAAACAGAATCAGCCCCAGCATTTT.

The rearrangement uses TRBV28 and TRBJ1-1; D remains unclear. The V gene lost 10 bases and the J gene lost 11 bases, with 20 bases spanning the gap. This CDR3 region has 12 residues. Per germline, CDR1 MDHEN and CDR2 SYDVKM. CDR3 protein: CATDLSTPGAFF. As DNA, the CDR3 is TGTGCCACCGACCTGAGTACCCCGGGGGCTTTCTTT.